The 22 T cell receptor beta chains below were found in one sample sequenced in a study of blood T cell repertoires in COVID-19 (dated by TCRdb to 2020 to 2021). Library construction relied on the immunoSEQ multiplex PCR assay. As stored in TCRdb, this immuneACCESS dataset retains in-frame rearrangements with V and J assigned. A fraction of the clones does not appear; measured against another copy, unresolved V genes explain less than half of the discrepancy, and the remainder lacks a known reason. For this sample the table gives about 54,000 clones, of which 91% were detected only once. 7.3% of the sample rests with the top ten. Source material: peripheral blood. These receptor sequences come from a woman aged 55 to 70 with active or convalescent COVID-19.

The V and J genes are TRBV28 and TRBJ1-6, with TRBD1 as a possible D gene (5 bases). The germline V gene has CDR1 MDHEN and CDR2 SYDVKM. This CDR3 is 15 amino acids long. V was pared by 5 bases and J by 5 bases, with 13 bases between. The CDR3 sequence is CASSTLQGDNSPLHF. The CDR3 nucleotides are TGTGCCAGCAGTACCCTCCAGGGCGATAATTCACCCCTCCACTTT.

The CDR3 sequence: CSVEVYSGRAEETQYF. The DNA of the CDR3 is TGCAGCGTTGAAGTATATAGCGGGAGGGCCGAAGAGACCCAGTACTTC. This chain joins TRBV29-1 and TRBJ2-5; TRBD2 agrees at 11 bases. The germline gives CDR1 SQVTM, CDR2 ANQGSEA. This CDR3 has 16 amino acids. After removal of 1 base from V and 3 bases from J, the junction contained 7 bases not matched to a gene.

The V gene is TRBV29-1, the J gene TRBJ2-7; D is possibly TRBD1 (6 bases). From germline, CDR1 is SQVTM and CDR2 ANQGSEA. Trimming removed 6 bases at V and 4 bases at J, with 16 bases between. CDR3 length equals 13 residues. CDR3 sequence: CSVTDGQGYEQYF. The CDR3 DNA sequence: TGCAGCGTGACAGATGGGCAGGGGTACGAGCAGTACTTC.

The chain employs TRBV14 and TRBJ1-2; D gene ambiguous. V was cut by 1 base and J by 4 bases, with 13 bases left in between. The CDR3 runs 15 residues. Per germline, CDR1 SGHDN and CDR2 FVKESK. The CDR3 coding sequence is TGTGCCAGCAGCCAAGTTCCGGCAGGAGGCTATGGCTACACCTTC. Protein sequence: CASSQVPAGGYGYTF.

This chain connects TRBV19 to TRBJ2-3; TRBD2 matches at 7 bases. The CDR3 loop spans 17 amino acids. Germline V CDR1 and CDR2: LNHDA, SQIVND (reference sequence). After removal of 3 bases from V and 6 bases from J, the junction contained 15 bases not matched to a gene. In DNA, the CDR3 is TGTGCCAGTAGTATGGGGATTTGGACTAGTAGGCCGGATACGCAGTATTTT. This encodes CASSMGIWTSRPDTQYF.

V gene TRBV3-1 (or the pseudogene TRBV3-2) combines with J gene TRBJ1-5; D perhaps matches TRBD1 (6 bases). Trimming shortened V by 2 bases and J by 4 bases, and 15 bases separated the two germline ends. This CDR3 is built from 16 residues. The V gene's germline CDR1 is LGHDT and CDR2 YNNKEL (reference sequence). DNA for the CDR3: TGTGCCAGCAGCCAAACCTGGACAGCAGGGAATCAGCCCCAGCATTTT. Its protein is CASSQTWTAGNQPQHF.

This clone appeared a single time. The rearrangement links TRBV6-4 to TRBJ1-6; D might be TRBD1 (5 bases). Germline-derived CDR1 and CDR2 are MRHNA and SNTAGT. Trimming stripped 6 bases from V and 8 bases from J, with 14 bases between. This CDR3 contains 14 residues. Here the CDR3 reads CASSVDSNHSPLHF. For the CDR3, the DNA is TGTGCCAGCAGCGTCGACAGCAATCATTCACCCCTCCACTTT.

The rearrangement uses TRBV27 and TRBJ1-2, with a tentative D call TRBD1 (5 bases). CDR1 is MNHEY, CDR2 SMNVEV, per germline (reference sequence). The germline V and J ends were trimmed by 4 bases and 2 bases, with 8 bases remaining between them. The CDR3 is made up of 13 amino acids. The CDR3 sequence is CASSYRFNYGYTF. The CDR3 DNA is TGTGCCAGCAGTTACAGGTTCAACTATGGCTACACCTTC.

The gene calls are TRBV7-9 and TRBJ1-5, with D unclear. V dropped 1 base and J dropped 4 bases, with 8 bases sitting between them. Per the germline V gene, CDR1 is SEHNR and CDR2 is FQNEAQ (reference sequence). There are 14 residues in the CDR3. CDR3 coding DNA: TGTGCCAGCAGCTTAGAGGGCGGGAATCAGCCCCAGCATTTT. The encoded protein is CASSLEGGNQPQHF.

The chain uses TRBV5-4 and TRBJ2-2; maybe TRBD2 (6 bases). V gave up 5 bases and J gave up 7 bases, with 18 bases separating them. The CDR3 covers 15 residues. The V gene's germline CDR1 is SGHNT and CDR2 YYREEE (reference sequence). This CDR3 reads CASRRGSGVVGELFF. CDR3 DNA sequence: TGTGCCAGCAGGCGTGGTTCGGGAGTCGTCGGGGAGCTGTTTTTT.

The rearrangement links TRBV18 to TRBJ1-4; D is perhaps TRBD1 (5 bases). With 3 bases removed from V and 5 bases from J, the gap between germline ends came to 10 bases. Germline V lookup: CDR1 KGHSH, CDR2 LQKENI. This CDR3 is 14 amino acids long. DNA of the CDR3: TGTGCCAGCTCACCTGACAGAAGAAATGAAAAACTGTTTTTT. Translated, it gives CASSPDRRNEKLFF. Looking up the rest from reference TRBV18 and TRBJ1-4 gives the full variable domain: NAGVMQNPRHLVRRRGQEARLRCSPMKGHSHVYWYRQLPEEGLKFMVYLQKENIIDESGMPKERFSAEFPKEGPSILRIQQVVRGDSAAYFCASSPDRRNEKLFFGSGTQLSVL.

This chain joins TRBV7-3 and TRBJ1-4; 7 positions match TRBD1. Germline loops: CDR1 SGHTA, CDR2 FQGTGA. This CDR3 comprises 15 residues. With 6 bases clipped from V and 3 bases from J, the junction kept 7 bases outside the gene matches. CDR3 region: CASSLTGTANEKLFF. The CDR3 DNA is TGTGCCAGCAGTCTTACCGGGACAGCTAATGAAAAACTGTTTTTT.

Remarks on this clone: The junction and the germline gene differ at one end; a read error may be behind it. CDR3 loop: CASSLGLYQVF. The CDR3 DNA is TGTGCCAGCAGCTTAGGCCTTTATCAGGTCTTC. The chain employs TRBV7-9 and TRBJ2-1; D is unresolved. CDR3 length: 11 amino acids. Germline CDR1 reads SEHNR; CDR2 reads FQNEAQ (reference sequence).

This chain uses TRBV3-1 (or the pseudogene TRBV3-2) with TRBJ1-5, with 12 bases lining up with TRBD1. J lost 1 base, V lost 5 bases, and 3 bases had no gene match. Germline assignment: CDR1 LGHDT and CDR2 YNNKEL (reference sequence). The CDR3 has 16 amino acids. The CDR3 DNA follows: TGTGCCAGCAGCTCGGGACAGGGGGCAAGCAATCAGCCCCAGCATTTT. Protein sequence: CASSSGQGASNQPQHF.

The chain combines TRBV4-2 with TRBJ1-2; D unclear. V lost 0 bases and J 5 bases, leaving 10 bases between the germline ends. CDR3 length equals 14 residues. Germline V gene sequence: CDR1 LGHNA, CDR2 YNFKEQ. The CDR3 DNA reads TGTGCCAGCAGCCAAGATGAGGGTATTTATGGCTACACCTTC. Encoded protein: CASSQDEGIYGYTF.

This rearrangement joins TRBV27 to TRBJ2-7; TRBD2 matches at 14 bases. CDR3 size: 16 residues. In germline, CDR1 is MNHEY, CDR2 SMNVEV (reference sequence). The junction had 7 bases not matched to a gene; V was cut back by 4 bases and J by 5 bases. The CDR3 DNA sequence: TGTGCCAGCAGTTCCCAGACTAGCGGGGGGGCCAACGAGCAGTACTTC. Protein sequence: CASSSQTSGGANEQYF.

The genes are TRBV28 and TRBJ2-2; D unclear. The germline V gene encodes CDR1 MDHEN and CDR2 SYDVKM. The length of the CDR3 is 15 residues. Trimming pared 4 bases from V and 0 bases from J, leaving 9 bases between. CDR3 in amino acids: CASSSPGANTGELFF. DNA of the CDR3: TGTGCCAGCAGTTCACCCGGTGCGAACACCGGGGAGCTGTTTTTT.

V is TRBV3-1 (or the pseudogene TRBV3-2) and J is TRBJ2-5, with D unresolved. Germline loops: CDR1 LGHDT, CDR2 YNNKEL (reference sequence). The CDR3 contains 13 residues. V dropped 2 bases and J dropped 5 bases, with 9 bases sitting between them. The DNA for the CDR3 is TGTGCCAGCAGCCAACAGGCCGAGGAGACCCAGTACTTC. This translates into CASSQQAEETQYF.

The rearrangement links TRBV5-6 to TRBJ1-3; a possible D gene is TRBD1 (6 bases). Per the germline V gene, CDR1 is SGHDT and CDR2 is YYEEEE. The CDR3 runs to 16 residues. V lost 4 bases and J 0 bases, leaving 14 bases between the germline ends. The CDR3 spells CASSRLDSSSGNTIYF. DNA of the CDR3: TGTGCCAGCAGCCGCCTGGACAGTAGCTCTGGAAACACCATATATTTT.

The chain employs TRBV5-1 and TRBJ2-1; tentative D call: TRBD2 (7 bases). Germline CDR1 is SGHRS and CDR2 is YFSETQ. Trimming left V 4 bases short and J 0 bases short, with 17 bases between. CDR3 length: 17 amino acids. The CDR3 spells CASSEDGGRSSYNEQFF. The CDR3 DNA is TGCGCCAGCAGCGAGGACGGGGGGCGGAGCTCCTACAATGAGCAGTTCTTC.

The rearrangement links TRBV6-5 to TRBJ2-7, with 9 bases matching TRBD2. The CDR3 covers 15 residues. CDR1 and CDR2 from the germline V gene are MNHEY and SVGAGI. After removal of 6 bases from V and 2 bases from J, the junction contained 8 bases not matched to a gene. The CDR3 reads CASSPPGLAPYEQYF. DNA for the CDR3: TGTGCCAGCAGCCCACCGGGACTAGCCCCCTACGAGCAGTACTTC.

The chain recombines TRBV4-3 with TRBJ2-1; 8 bases match TRBD2. This CDR3 has 15 residues. In germline, CDR1 is LGHNA, CDR2 YSLEER. Trimming at V came to 3 bases and at J to 9 bases, leaving 10 bases not matched to a gene. The CDR3 coding sequence is TGCGCCAGCAGCCATCCGGGACTAGGAGGGGGTGAGCAGTTCTTC. The encoded protein is CASSHPGLGGGEQFF.